One sample yielded the 23 T cell receptor beta chains listed below, sequenced in a study of identical twins. One entry per CDR3 protein, called by TCRdb with MiXCR from the 5' RACE reads. The repertoire holds hundreds of thousands of distinct CDR3 sequences, with 6.1% as singletons. The sample consisted of naive T cells sorted from blood. These TCRs come from a man aged 18 to 30 in good health.

This clonotype was counted ten times or more. CDR3 loop: CSVFGTSGPAGEQFF. In DNA form, the CDR3 reads TGCAGCGTCTTCGGGACTAGCGGACCTGCGGGTGAGCAGTTCTTC. The gene calls are TRBV20-1 and TRBJ2-1, with 11 bases that match TRBD2. There are 15 residues in the CDR3. Per the germline V gene, CDR1 is DFQATT and CDR2 is SNEGSKA (reference sequence).

This clonotype was counted between two and nine times. The gene calls are TRBV7-9 and TRBJ1-2, with a weak D call TRBD1 (5 bases). The CDR3 is made up of 16 amino acids. V lost 1 base to trimming and J lost 3 bases, with 15 bases between them. Germline lookup yields CDR1 SEHNR and CDR2 FQNEAQ (reference sequence). DNA of the CDR3: TGTGCCAGCAGCTTAGGACGGGGGATCGAGGACTATGGCTACACCTTC. The encoded protein is CASSLGRGIEDYGYTF.

This clonotype was counted many times. This chain links TRBV20-1 with TRBJ2-3; no firm D call. The CDR3 has 10 amino acids. Trimming removed 3 bases at V and 5 bases at J, with 3 bases between. CDR1 and CDR2 (germline): DFQATT, SNEGSKA (reference sequence). The CDR3: CSASQDTQYF. The CDR3 DNA reads as TGCAGTGCTAGTCAAGATACGCAGTATTTT.

The chain links TRBV4-3 to TRBJ2-5, with 7 nucleotides matching TRBD2. V trimming: 0 bases; J trimming: 9 bases; junction bases outside the gene matches: 10. The CDR3 runs to 15 residues. Germline V lookup: CDR1 LGHNA, CDR2 YSLEER. The CDR3 nucleotides read TGCGCCAGCAGCCAAGAGGGAGCGGGAACCAGTGCCCAGTACTTC. This codes for CASSQEGAGTSAQYF.

This clonotype was seen many times. J is TRBJ2-1 and V is TRBV14; 11 positions agree with TRBD2. CDR1 SGHDN and CDR2 FVKESK come from the germline V gene. Germline trimming cut 4 bases from V and 7 bases from J; bases unmatched to any gene: 6. This CDR3 contains 15 residues. The CDR3 here is CASSRTSGSWNEQFF. CDR3 nucleotides: TGTGCCAGCAGCCGCACTAGCGGGAGTTGGAATGAGCAGTTCTTC.

This clonotype was recorded a few times. The genes are TRBV5-6 and TRBJ2-3, with TRBD1 identical over 8 bases. The CDR3 spans 14 residues. Trimming at V came to 4 bases and at J to 6 bases, leaving 7 bases not matched to a gene. Germline-derived CDR1 and CDR2 are SGHDT and YYEEEE. The CDR3 coding sequence is TGTGCCAGCAGCCCGGGACAGGTCCGGGATACGCAGTATTTT. Translated: CASSPGQVRDTQYF.

This clonotype was counted between two and nine times. The chain links TRBV27 to TRBJ2-4; a weak D match, TRBD2 (5 bases). Germline CDR1 MNHEY, CDR2 SMNVEV (reference sequence). V was pared by 7 bases and J by 1 base, with 17 bases between. The CDR3 loop spans 16 amino acids. CDR3 residues: CASNPQPGSAKNIQYF. The CDR3 nucleotides are TGTGCCAGCAATCCCCAGCCGGGGTCGGCCAAAAACATTCAGTACTTC.

This clonotype has at least ten counts. This chain joins TRBV28 and TRBJ2-1, with D hard to call. Trimming left V 2 bases short and J 3 bases short, with 8 bases between. The germline CDR1 and CDR2 sequences are MDHEN and SYDVKM. The CDR3 spans 14 residues. The CDR3 loop is CASSLGEVYNEQFF. As DNA, the CDR3 is TGTGCCAGCAGTTTAGGGGAAGTCTACAATGAGCAGTTCTTC.

This clonotype was detected ten times or more. The chain combines TRBV4-3 with TRBJ1-1; D is unclear. The germline V gene has CDR1 LGHNA and CDR2 YSLEER. The V end was cut by 0 bases, the J end by 1 base, with 12 bases between. CDR3 length equals 16 residues. The CDR3 nucleotides are TGCGCCAGCAGCCAAGATTTGGCGGAGAGGAACACTGAAGCTTTCTTT. Its translation is CASSQDLAERNTEAFF.

This clonotype has a count of ten or more. The V gene is TRBV5-1, the J gene TRBJ1-2; D may be TRBD1 (6 bases). The CDR3 consists of 13 residues. Per germline, CDR1 SGHRS and CDR2 YFSETQ. Trimming pared 4 bases from V and 8 bases from J, leaving 15 bases between. The CDR3 DNA follows: TGCGCCAGCAGCGAGACAGGTGTGGTAGGCTACACCTTC. Translated: CASSETGVVGYTF.

This chain connects TRBV10-3 to TRBJ1-1, with D unresolved. The germline V gene encodes CDR1 ENHRY and CDR2 SYGVKD. The CDR3 loop spans 14 amino acids. Trimming took off 0 bases at V and 6 bases at J, with 11 bases between the two ends. This chain's CDR3 is CAISESARVAEAFF. The DNA of the CDR3 is TGTGCCATCAGTGAGTCGGCGAGGGTCGCTGAAGCTTTCTTT.

This clonotype has only a few counts. The chain joins TRBV20-1 to TRBJ1-1; D is unresolved. The CDR3 is 16 amino acids. The V gene's germline CDR1 is DFQATT and CDR2 SNEGSKA (reference sequence). Trimming removed 0 bases from V and 4 bases from J, with 18 bases in between. The CDR3 here is CSARDGIGKPGTEAFF. The DNA for the CDR3 is TGCAGTGCTAGAGATGGGATCGGTAAACCGGGCACTGAAGCTTTCTTT.

In the case of this clonotype: This may be a read error, as it is one base from a much larger clone. A read error is likely, as this CDR3 ends without the conserved phenylalanine or tryptophan. The V and J genes are TRBV10-3 and TRBJ2-2; the D call may be TRBD1 or TRBD2 (5 bases each). CDR3 length: 14 amino acids. Germline CDR1 is ENHRY and CDR2 is SYGVKD. The V gene lost 11 bases and the J gene lost 1 base, with 14 bases spanning the gap. The CDR3 protein is CAATTAENTGELFV. The CDR3 DNA follows: TGTGCCGCGACGACAGCGGAGAACACCGGGGAGCTGTTTGTT.

This clonotype was seen repeatedly, ten times or more. The chain has TRBV27 and TRBJ2-1; 10 nucleotides match TRBD2. Germline V CDR1 and CDR2: MNHEY, SMNVEV (reference sequence). Unmatched junction bases numbered 0, after V lost 3 bases and J lost 4 bases. The CDR3 has 14 residues. The CDR3 DNA reads TGTGCCAGCAGTTTTAGCGGGAGGTACAATGAGCAGTTCTTC. It translates to CASSFSGRYNEQFF.

The rearrangement joins TRBV12-3 or TRBV12-4 to TRBJ2-1, with 7 bases lining up with TRBD2. This CDR3 is built from 15 residues. The ends lost 2 bases at V and 2 bases at J; junction bases unmatched: 3. The CDR3 nucleotides are TGTGCCAGCAGTTTATATCGGGAGGCCTACAATGAGCAGTTCTTC. It is translated as CASSLYREAYNEQFF.

This clonotype came up many times. The chain uses TRBV12-3 or TRBV12-4 and TRBJ2-3; 13 bases align to TRBD2. Germline trimming cut 3 bases from V and 4 bases from J; bases unmatched to any gene: 7. CDR3 length: 17 residues. The CDR3 reads CASSFDSTSGRADTQYF. The CDR3 bases are TGTGCCAGCAGTTTTGATAGTACTAGCGGGAGGGCAGATACGCAGTATTTT.

The chain combines TRBV5-1 with TRBJ2-1, with 9 bases fitting TRBD1. V shed 0 bases, J shed 15 bases, and the junction held 7 bases outside the gene matches. CDR1 SGHRS and CDR2 YFSETQ come from the germline V gene. CDR3 length equals 13 residues. The CDR3 DNA reads as TGCGCCAGCAGCTTGGGGCTCGGGACAGGGTCGTTCTTC. Translated, it gives CASSLGLGTGSFF.

This clonotype has at least ten counts. The gene calls are TRBV27 and TRBJ1-1; D is undetermined. Germline loops: CDR1 MNHEY, CDR2 SMNVEV (reference sequence). The germline V and J ends were trimmed by 0 bases and 3 bases, with 8 bases remaining between them. CDR3 length: 14 amino acids. CDR3 sequence: CASSLSGSHTEAFF. CDR3 DNA: TGTGCCAGCAGTTTATCGGGCAGTCACACTGAAGCTTTCTTT.

This chain uses TRBV5-6 with TRBJ2-7; TRBD1 is a possible D gene (6 bases). Germline lookup yields CDR1 SGHDT and CDR2 YYEEEE. The CDR3 spans 13 residues. V lost 3 bases to trimming and J lost 4 bases, with 11 bases between them. CDR3: CASSSGHLYEQYF. The CDR3 DNA follows: TGTGCCAGCAGCTCGGGACACTTATACGAGCAGTACTTC. The entire variable domain, with the rest obtained from reference TRBV5-6 and TRBJ2-7, is as follows: DAGVTQSPTHLIKTRGQQVTLRCSPKSGHDTVSWYQQALGQGPQFIFQYYEEEERQRGNFPDRFSGHQFPNYSSELNVNALLLGDSALYLCASSSGHLYEQYFGPGTRLTVT.

In this sample, this clonotype turned up many times. The chain carries TRBV10-2 and TRBJ2-7; D possibly corresponds to TRBD2 (5 bases). V dropped 4 bases and J dropped 2 bases, with 12 bases sitting between them. Per germline, CDR1 WSHSY and CDR2 SAAADI. The CDR3 sequence is 14 residues long. CDR3 residues: CASSAEAATYEQYV. CDR3 nucleotides: TGCGCCAGCAGTGCGGAAGCGGCCACCTACGAGCAGTACGTC.

This clonotype was detected many times. The rearrangement uses TRBV12-3 or TRBV12-4 and TRBJ2-4, with D perhaps TRBD1 (5 bases). The CDR3 runs 18 residues. Trimming took off 5 bases at V and 4 bases at J, with 24 bases between the two ends. CDR3 region: CASSHPLTAPGGKNIQYF. As DNA, the CDR3 is TGTGCCAGCAGTCATCCCCTGACAGCGCCCGGTGGGAAAAACATTCAGTACTTC.

This clonotype was detected many times. This chain uses TRBV25-1 with TRBJ2-5; D is undetermined. The CDR3 consists of 15 residues. The germline V and J ends were trimmed by 8 bases and 5 bases, with 21 bases remaining between them. Germline CDR1 MGHDK, CDR2 SYGVNS. The CDR3: CASRPGGPLGETQYF. Written as DNA, the CDR3 is TGTGCCAGCCGTCCTGGCGGCCCTCTTGGGGAGACCCAGTACTTC.

The V call is TRBV12-5, the J call TRBJ2-3; TRBD1 or TRBD2 may be the D gene (5 bases each). Trimming stripped 7 bases from V and 2 bases from J, with 16 bases between. CDR1 is LGHNT, CDR2 FRNRAP, per germline. This CDR3 has 15 amino acids. This chain's CDR3 is CASAQTGTITDTQYF. CDR3 sequence (DNA): TGTGCTAGTGCCCAGACGGGGACGATCACAGATACGCAGTATTTT.